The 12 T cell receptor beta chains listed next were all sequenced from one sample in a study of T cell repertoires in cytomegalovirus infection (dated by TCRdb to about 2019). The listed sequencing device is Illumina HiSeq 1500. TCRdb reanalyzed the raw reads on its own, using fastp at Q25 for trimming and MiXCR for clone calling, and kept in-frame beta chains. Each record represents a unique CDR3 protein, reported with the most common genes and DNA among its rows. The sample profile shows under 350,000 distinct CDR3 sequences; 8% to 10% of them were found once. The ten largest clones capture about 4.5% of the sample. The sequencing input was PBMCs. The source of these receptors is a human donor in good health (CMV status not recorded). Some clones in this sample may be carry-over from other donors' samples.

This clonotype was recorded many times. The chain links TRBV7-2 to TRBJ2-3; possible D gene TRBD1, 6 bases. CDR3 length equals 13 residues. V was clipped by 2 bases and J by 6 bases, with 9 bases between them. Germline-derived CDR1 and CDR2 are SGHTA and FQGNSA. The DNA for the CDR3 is TGTGCCAGCAGCTTACACAGGGCGGATACGCAGTATTTT. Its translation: CASSLHRADTQYF.

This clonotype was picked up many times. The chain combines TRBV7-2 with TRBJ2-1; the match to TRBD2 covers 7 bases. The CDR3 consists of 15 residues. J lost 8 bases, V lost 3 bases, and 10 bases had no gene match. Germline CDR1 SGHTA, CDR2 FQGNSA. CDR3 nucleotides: TGTGCCAGCAGCTTTTCTGACGGGAGGTTGGATGAGCAGTTCTTC. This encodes CASSFSDGRLDEQFF.

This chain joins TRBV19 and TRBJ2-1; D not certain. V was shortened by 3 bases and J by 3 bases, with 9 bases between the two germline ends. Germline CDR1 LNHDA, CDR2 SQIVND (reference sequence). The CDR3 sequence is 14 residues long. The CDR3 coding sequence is TGTGCCAGTAGTATGAGGCTGATCTACAATGAGCAGTTCTTC. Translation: CASSMRLIYNEQFF.

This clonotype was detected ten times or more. The CDR3 is CASSLRTSGGFSTDTQYF. The CDR3 nucleotides are TGTGCCAGCAGCCTCCGGACTAGCGGGGGATTTAGCACAGATACGCAGTATTTT. This sequence joins TRBV7-2 and TRBJ2-3, with 13 bases lining up with TRBD2. The ends lost 5 bases at V and 0 bases at J; junction bases unmatched: 8. The CDR3 contains 18 residues. The germline V gene encodes CDR1 SGHTA and CDR2 FQGNSA.

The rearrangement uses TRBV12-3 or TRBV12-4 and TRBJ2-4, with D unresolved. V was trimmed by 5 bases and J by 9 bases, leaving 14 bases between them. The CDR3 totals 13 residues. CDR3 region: CASSPLERGIQYF. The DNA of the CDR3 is TGTGCCAGCAGTCCCCTGGAGCGTGGCATTCAGTACTTC.

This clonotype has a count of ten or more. DNA for the CDR3: TGTGCCACCACGAGGGGGCCCAGCACAGATACGCAGTATTTT. Translation: CATTRGPSTDTQYF. The rearrangement links TRBV12-3 or TRBV12-4 to TRBJ2-3; 7 nucleotides align to TRBD1. This CDR3 has 14 residues. J lost 0 bases, V lost 10 bases, and 7 bases had no gene match.

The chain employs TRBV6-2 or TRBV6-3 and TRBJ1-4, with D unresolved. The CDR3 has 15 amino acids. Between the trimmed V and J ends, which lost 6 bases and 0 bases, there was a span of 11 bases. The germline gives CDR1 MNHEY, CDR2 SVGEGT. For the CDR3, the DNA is TGTGCCAGCAGCCCCAGCCGTGCAACTAATGAAAAACTGTTTTTT. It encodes CASSPSRATNEKLFF.

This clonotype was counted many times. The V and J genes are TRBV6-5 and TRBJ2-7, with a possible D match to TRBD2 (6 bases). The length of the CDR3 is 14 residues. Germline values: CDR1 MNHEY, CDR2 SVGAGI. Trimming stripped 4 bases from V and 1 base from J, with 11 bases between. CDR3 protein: CASSWGVGSYEQYF. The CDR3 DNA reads TGTGCCAGCAGTTGGGGGGTGGGGTCCTACGAGCAGTACTTC.

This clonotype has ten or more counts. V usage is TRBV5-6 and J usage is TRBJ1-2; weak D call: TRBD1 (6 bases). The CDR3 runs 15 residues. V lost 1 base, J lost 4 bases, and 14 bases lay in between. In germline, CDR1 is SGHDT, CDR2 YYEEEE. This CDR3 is CASSLPGQPFYGYTF. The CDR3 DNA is TGTGCCAGCAGCTTGCCTGGACAGCCCTTCTATGGCTACACCTTC.

For the CDR3, the DNA is TGTGCCAGTAGTGCCCCTAGCGGGAGATCCGCCTACAATGAGCAGTTCTTC. Translating it yields CASSAPSGRSAYNEQFF. The chain uses TRBV19 and TRBJ2-1; TRBD2 matches 10 bases. This CDR3 comprises 17 residues. V lost 5 bases, J lost 2 bases, and 9 bases stayed unmatched. CDR1 LNHDA and CDR2 SQIVND come from the germline V gene (reference sequence).

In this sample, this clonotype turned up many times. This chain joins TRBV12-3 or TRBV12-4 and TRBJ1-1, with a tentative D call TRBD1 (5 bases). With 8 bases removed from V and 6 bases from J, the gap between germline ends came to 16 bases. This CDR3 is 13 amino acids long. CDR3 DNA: TGTGCCAGCGTCTTGGGGGGAATCGCTGAAGCTTTCTTT. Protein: CASVLGGIAEAFF.

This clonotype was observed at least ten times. The CDR3: CASSLGAVEYYEQYF. The CDR3 nucleotides are TGTGCCAGCAGCTTAGGAGCGGTCGAATACTACGAGCAGTACTTC. The chain recombines TRBV7-2 with TRBJ2-7; TRBD2 is a possible D gene (5 bases). Germline V lookup: CDR1 SGHTA, CDR2 FQGNSA. Trimming stripped 1 base from V and 3 bases from J, with 13 bases between. CDR3 length: 15 residues.